This is a list of T cell receptor beta chains from one sample in a study of T cell responses to AZD1222 COVID-19 vaccine. TCRdb's table, derived via immunoSEQ multiplex PCR, lists solely in-frame clones and lacks some. The sample includes about 130,000 clones, roughly 93% of them seen just once. Sequenced here: peripheral blood, sampled on day 0 of AZD1222 vaccination. The receptor source for this set is an adult in good health. Each CDR3 is given with its conserved first and last residue. The order of the fields is V gene, clone size, D gene, J gene, CDR3 protein, CDR3 DNA. A D gene is named only where the DNA matches it firmly. Expanded clones get a size class; other rows say once, few or many, or leave the size out.

v_call: TRBV5-1; clone_size: .; d_call: TRBD2; j_call: TRBJ2-3; cdr3_aa: CASSFRREARGPPDTQYF; cdr3_nt: TGCGCCAGCAGCTTTAGGCGGGAGGCTCGCGGTCCACCAGATACGCAGTATTTT
v_call: TRBV6-2/TRBV6-3; clone_size: .; d_call: .; j_call: TRBJ2-2; cdr3_aa: CASSYFAAGELFF; cdr3_nt: TGTGCCAGCAGTTACTTTGCGGCCGGGGAGCTGTTTTTT
v_call: TRBV27; clone_size: .; d_call: .; j_call: TRBJ1-1; cdr3_aa: CASSLVSVNTEAFF; cdr3_nt: TGTGCCAGCAGTTTAGTTTCCGTGAACACTGAAGCTTTCTTT
v_call: TRBV11-1; clone_size: .; d_call: .; j_call: TRBJ1-2; cdr3_aa: CASSKGLYGYTF; cdr3_nt: TGTGCCAGCAGTAAGGGACTCTATGGCTACACCTTC
v_call: TRBV28; clone_size: .; d_call: .; j_call: TRBJ1-4; cdr3_aa: CASSPYRTRLNEKLFF; cdr3_nt: TGTGCCAGCAGTCCCTACAGGACACGGCTAAATGAAAAACTGTTTTTT
v_call: TRBV28; clone_size: few; d_call: .; j_call: TRBJ2-5; cdr3_aa: CASSFSRTEKETQYF; cdr3_nt: TGTGCCAGCAGTTTTTCCCGGACGGAGAAAGAGACCCAGTACTTC
v_call: TRBV28; clone_size: .; d_call: TRBD1; j_call: TRBJ1-1; cdr3_aa: CASSPPTGMNTEAFF; cdr3_nt: TGTGCCAGCAGTCCCCCGACAGGGATGAACACTGAAGCTTTCTTT
v_call: TRBV12-3/TRBV12-4; clone_size: .; d_call: .; j_call: TRBJ1-2; cdr3_aa: CASSFGRSYGYTF; cdr3_nt: TGTGCCAGCAGTTTCGGCAGAAGCTATGGCTACACCTTC
v_call: TRBV10-3; clone_size: .; d_call: .; j_call: TRBJ2-1; cdr3_aa: CAITNTQGLEQFF; cdr3_nt: TGTGCCATCACCAATACCCAGGGGCTTGAGCAGTTCTTC
v_call: TRBV6-1; clone_size: .; d_call: .; j_call: TRBJ2-2; cdr3_aa: CASSGAGTARWGELFF; cdr3_nt: TGTGCCAGCAGTGGGGCAGGGACCGCTAGATGGGGGGAGCTGTTTTTT
v_call: TRBV6-5; clone_size: .; d_call: .; j_call: TRBJ1-2; cdr3_aa: CASHRASGYGYTF; cdr3_nt: TGTGCCAGCCACCGTGCCAGCGGATATGGCTACACCTTC
v_call: TRBV27; clone_size: .; d_call: .; j_call: TRBJ2-1; cdr3_aa: CASSFRQQKYKAYNEQFF; cdr3_nt: TGTGCCAGCAGTTTTAGGCAGCAAAAATACAAAGCCTACAATGAGCAGTTCTTC
v_call: TRBV2; clone_size: .; d_call: .; j_call: TRBJ2-7; cdr3_aa: CASTGQSYEQYF; cdr3_nt: TGTGCCAGCACGGGACAATCCTACGAGCAGTACTTC
v_call: TRBV19; clone_size: .; d_call: .; j_call: TRBJ2-2; cdr3_aa: CASSIRPGGRLNTGELFF; cdr3_nt: TGTGCCAGTAGTATACGGCCAGGGGGGCGCCTTAACACCGGGGAGCTGTTTTTT
v_call: TRBV9; clone_size: few; d_call: .; j_call: TRBJ1-1; cdr3_aa: CASSILLTGLVFF; cdr3_nt: TGTGCCAGCAGCATATTGCTGACAGGCCTGGTTTTCTTT
v_call: TRBV6-1; clone_size: .; d_call: .; j_call: TRBJ2-7; cdr3_aa: CASSDRLEFYEQYF; cdr3_nt: TGTGCCAGCAGTGACAGGCTGGAGTTCTACGAGCAGTACTTC
v_call: TRBV5-6; clone_size: .; d_call: .; j_call: TRBJ1-2; cdr3_aa: CASSRLGSDYGYTF; cdr3_nt: TGTGCCAGCAGCCGTCTTGGGTCTGACTATGGCTACACCTTC
v_call: TRBV5-1; clone_size: once; d_call: .; j_call: TRBJ1-3; cdr3_aa: CASSFAPDEIGNTIYF; cdr3_nt: TGCGCCAGCAGCTTTGCCCCAGACGAAATTGGAAACACCATATATTTT
v_call: TRBV9; clone_size: .; d_call: .; j_call: TRBJ1-1; cdr3_aa: CASSGEAGGEAFF; cdr3_nt: TGTGCCAGCAGCGGGGAGGCTGGGGGTGAAGCTTTCTTT
v_call: TRBV6-5; clone_size: once; d_call: TRBD1; j_call: TRBJ1-5; cdr3_aa: CASRDRGNNQPQHF; cdr3_nt: TGTGCCAGCCGGGACAGGGGAAACAATCAGCCCCAGCATTTT
v_call: TRBV28; clone_size: .; d_call: TRBD1; j_call: TRBJ2-3; cdr3_aa: CASSSTPGQGTDTQYF; cdr3_nt: TGTGCCAGCAGTTCGACCCCGGGACAGGGAACAGATACGCAGTATTTT
v_call: TRBV28; clone_size: .; d_call: .; j_call: TRBJ1-2; cdr3_aa: CASSRIGYTF; cdr3_nt: TGTGCCAGCAGTCGTATTGGCTACACCTTC
v_call: TRBV6-6; clone_size: .; d_call: .; j_call: TRBJ2-1; cdr3_aa: CASTQGHEQFF; cdr3_nt: TGTGCCAGCACCCAGGGACATGAGCAGTTCTTC
v_call: TRBV5-1; clone_size: .; d_call: .; j_call: TRBJ1-3; cdr3_aa: CASSLAVAGNTIYF; cdr3_nt: TGCGCCAGCAGCTTGGCCGTCGCCGGAAACACCATATATTTT
v_call: TRBV4-2; clone_size: once; d_call: TRBD1; j_call: TRBJ1-5; cdr3_aa: CASSQEDRDNQPQHF; cdr3_nt: TGTGCCAGCAGCCAAGAAGACAGGGACAATCAGCCCCAGCATTTT